This is a list of T cell receptor beta chains from one sample in a study of beta chain features in type 1 diabetes. Sequenced by immunoSEQ multiplex PCR; TCRdb stores in-frame clones only, minus some. The sample carries around 450,000 clones, 11% recorded once. The sample taken for sequencing was naive CD4+ T cells from blood. These receptor sequences come from a woman aged 18-30 years in good health. CDR3s include the opening cysteine and the closing phenylalanine or tryptophan. The D gene is left open where the match is weak. Some rows mark clone size as missing; the rest say once, few, many or name a class of expanded clone.

d_gene	v_gene	j_gene	abundance	len	CDR3nt	CDR3aa
.	TRBV6-4	TRBJ2-1	.	18	TGTGCCAGCAGTCCGGCTTCCGGGCCGACCCCCTGGATAGCTGAGCAGTTCTTC	CASSPASGPTPWIAEQFF
.	TRBV20-1	TRBJ2-1	.	10	TGCAGTGCTAGTATCAATGAGCAGTTCTTC	CSASINEQFF
.	TRBV7-3	TRBJ2-1	few	13	TGTGCCAGCAGCTTAACGATGGGGGTTGAGCAGTTCTTC	CASSLTMGVEQFF
.	TRBV5-1	TRBJ2-1	few	11	TGCGCCAGCCAACAGGCCGATGAGCAGTTCTTC	CASQQADEQFF
.	TRBV7-9	TRBJ1-2	.	15	TGTGCCAGCAGCTTAGTTGGGCAGGAGACCTATGGCTACACCTTC	CASSLVGQETYGYTF
.	TRBV4-1	TRBJ1-5	few	15	TGCGCCAGCAGCCAAGCGGCCTATAGCAATCAGCCCCAGCATTTT	CASSQAAYSNQPQHF
TRBD1	TRBV5-1	TRBJ1-3	few	15	TGCGCCAGCAGCTTGGAGCGGACAGGGGGAAACACCATATATTTT	CASSLERTGGNTIYF
.	TRBV7-2	TRBJ2-5	few	13	TGTGCCAGCGGAGGTTATTTGACAGAGACCCAGTACTTC	CASGGYLTETQYF
.	TRBV4-2	TRBJ1-4	few	16	TGTGCCAGCAGCCAAGATAGGAGGCAAGTTAATGAAAAACTGTTTTTT	CASSQDRRQVNEKLFF
.	TRBV7-2	TRBJ2-1	.	13	TGTGCCAGCAGCTTAGGACTATACAATGAGCAGTTCTTC	CASSLGLYNEQFF
TRBD1	TRBV6-5	TRBJ2-5	.	14	TGTGCCAGCAGACTGACAGGGCGTGTGGAGACCCAGTACTTC	CASRLTGRVETQYF
.	TRBV9	TRBJ2-2	.	15	TGTGCCAGCAGCGTCCGGGCCCACGGGACCGGGGAGCTGTTTTTT	CASSVRAHGTGELFF
.	TRBV2	TRBJ1-5	.	19	TGTGCCAGCAGTGAGAATCTCTCCAGGGGTGGATACGGCAATCAGCCCCAGCATTTT	CASSENLSRGGYGNQPQHF
.	TRBV29-1	TRBJ1-1	few	15	TGCAGCGGTGGGGCGAGTGACAGGCCGAACACTGAAGCTTTCTTT	CSGGASDRPNTEAFF
.	TRBV20-1	TRBJ2-1	few	9	TGCAGTGCGGGCAATGAGCAGTTCTTC	CSAGNEQFF
.	TRBV29-1	TRBJ2-5	few	11	TGCAGCGTTGGGGGCGGGGTAGTCCAGTACTTC	CSVGGGVVQYF
.	TRBV30	TRBJ1-2	.	14	TGTGCCTGGCGAAAGAGCCGGACCTCTGGTGGCTACACCTTC	CAWRKSRTSGGYTF
TRBD2	TRBV11-2	TRBJ2-5	few	16	TGTGCCAGCAGCTCTCCCAATGTAGCGGGGAAAGAGACCCAGTACTTC	CASSSPNVAGKETQYF
.	TRBV14	TRBJ1-6	.	14	TGTGCCAGCAGCCAAGATCTGAGGGTTTCACCCCTCCACTTT	CASSQDLRVSPLHF
.	TRBV15	TRBJ2-5	.	14	TGTGCCACCAGCAGAGATGGGCAGCAAGAGACCCAGTACTTC	CATSRDGQQETQYF
.	TRBV4-2	TRBJ2-4	.	11	TGTGCCAGCAGCTACCGGGACATTCAGTACTTC	CASSYRDIQYF
TRBD1	TRBV6-1	TRBJ2-5	few	14	TGTGCCACCCGGACAGGGGGATTCCAAGAGACCCAGTACTTC	CATRTGGFQETQYF
TRBD2	TRBV18	TRBJ2-3	once	16	TGTGCCAGCTCACCGACAAGCGGGAGTAGAGTTGATACGCAGTATTTT	CASSPTSGSRVDTQYF
.	TRBV27	TRBJ2-1	few	16	TGTGCCAGCTCTCGGCTACGGGGGACCGATACTCTTGAGCAGTTCTTC	CASSRLRGTDTLEQFF
.	TRBV23-1	TRBJ2-5	few	15	TGCGCCAGCAGTCCCTTGGGACACCAGGTGAAGGCCCAGTACTTC	CASSPLGHQVKAQYF
.	TRBV9	TRBJ1-2	.	15	TGTGCCAGCACTCCCCCGGGGCTGCAGAACTATGGCTACACCTTC	CASTPPGLQNYGYTF
TRBD2	TRBV2	TRBJ2-1	.	16	TGTGCCAGCAGTACTAGCGGGAGGGCCTCCTACAATGAGCAGTTCTTC	CASSTSGRASYNEQFF
TRBD2	TRBV11-3	TRBJ2-1	.	13	TGTGCCAGCAGATCTAGCGGGAGTAATGAGCAGTTCTTC	CASRSSGSNEQFF
.	TRBV14	TRBJ2-1	.	15	TGTGCCAGCAGCCAAGATCAAGGGACCTACAATGAGCAGTTCTTC	CASSQDQGTYNEQFF
.	TRBV5-6	TRBJ2-1	.	15	TGTGCCAGCACAAGGCGCATCATCTTCCACAATGAGCAGTTCTTC	CASTRRIIFHNEQFF
.	TRBV5-1	TRBJ1-5	.	14	TGCGCCAGCAGCTTGGGACAGCCCAATCAGCCCCAGCATTTT	CASSLGQPNQPQHF
TRBD2	TRBV4-1	TRBJ2-3	few	16	TGCGCCAGCAGCCGAGGACTAGCGGGGAGCACAGATACGCAGTATTTT	CASSRGLAGSTDTQYF
.	TRBV4-1	TRBJ1-1	.	16	TGCGCCAGCAGCCAAGTCATAAGGACACGGAACACTGAAGCTTTCTTT	CASSQVIRTRNTEAFF
TRBD1	TRBV9	TRBJ2-4	.	19	TGTGCCAGCAGCGTAGCTACCGGAGGGGACAGGGAGGACAAAAACATTCAGTACTTC	CASSVATGGDREDKNIQYF
.	TRBV7-9	TRBJ2-5	few	14	TGTGCCAGCAGCTTAGTGGTCGGTGCGGAGACCCAGTACTTC	CASSLVVGAETQYF
TRBD1	TRBV7-9	TRBJ1-6	.	17	TGTGCCAGCAGCTTCTTCAACAGGGGATCGCGGAATTCACCCCTCCACTTT	CASSFFNRGSRNSPLHF
.	TRBV7-2	TRBJ2-3	few	13	TGTGCCAGCAGCGCACAGGGCCCAGATACGCAGTATTTT	CASSAQGPDTQYF
.	TRBV9	TRBJ2-3	few	15	TGTGCCAGCAGCGCCCGGCGTTTGGGTAAAGATACGCAGTATTTT	CASSARRLGKDTQYF
.	TRBV5-4	TRBJ2-1	.	14	TGTGCCAGCAGCCCGACAAGCTCCTACAATGAGCAGTTCTTC	CASSPTSSYNEQFF
TRBD2	TRBV19	TRBJ2-1	few	17	TGTGCCAGTAGTCCCCATAAGGGGAGACTAGCCACCGTTGAGCAGTTCTTC	CASSPHKGRLATVEQFF
.	TRBV7-9	TRBJ1-6	.	16	TGTGCCAGCAGCTTTGAAACGGGACCTCTGGCTTCACCCCTCCACTTT	CASSFETGPLASPLHF
TRBD2	TRBV30	TRBJ2-5	once	13	TGTGCCTGGAGTAGGTTAGCGGGATGGGAGCAGTACTTC	CAWSRLAGWEQYF
.	TRBV30	TRBJ2-5	.	14	TGTGCCTGGAGTAAGCCGATCAGCCAAGAGACCCAGTACTTC	CAWSKPISQETQYF
.	TRBV7-6	TRBJ1-1	few	14	TGTGCCAGCAGCTTAGTGGGTGTTGCCACTGAAGCTTTCTTT	CASSLVGVATEAFF
TRBD2	TRBV5-4	TRBJ2-2	.	15	TGTGCCACCCGAGAACTAGCGGGAGTCACCGGGGAGCTGTTTTTT	CATRELAGVTGELFF
TRBD2	TRBV30	TRBJ2-3	.	16	TGTGCCTGGAGTCCGTGGACTAGCGGGATAGCAGATACGCAGTATTTT	CAWSPWTSGIADTQYF
.	TRBV5-4	TRBJ2-5	.	13	TGTGCCAGCAGCTTAAGACAAGGCGAGACCCAGTACTTC	CASSLRQGETQYF
TRBD2	TRBV18	TRBJ2-3	.	14	TGTGCCAGCTCACCCGGGGGGTACACAGATACGCAGTATTTT	CASSPGGYTDTQYF